This note documents a single T cell receptor (beta chain) sequence. Seattle's cohort entered during active infection and was followed longitudinally. The sample originates from a study of blood T cell repertoires in COVID-19. Turning to the study itself: Acute and convalescent COVID-19 specimens originated in the United States, Italy and Spain. T cells, B-cell-depleted T cells, or PBMCs supplied cDNA or gDNA.

CDR1 and CDR2 from the germline V gene are SGHVS and FQNEAQ. With 1 base removed from V and 1 base from J, the gap between germline ends came to 8 bases. The CDR3 has 15 amino acids. As originally analysed: Reference gene primer amplification in the assay estimated nucleated cell counts. Sequencing used immunoSEQ multiplex PCR; TCRdb keeps in-frame clones, though not all of them. Clone size and the V and J calls come from that table; the DNA yielded D and trimming. This sample has 150,000 or so clones, with under 85% found just once. This sequence originates from a man between 60 and 75 years old with COVID-19, enrolled during active disease. Sequenced material: peripheral blood. The rearrangement uses TRBV7-8 and TRBJ1-5; D remains unclear. The CDR3 is CASSLGGQSNQPQHF. CDR3 sequence (DNA): TGTGCCAGCAGCTTAGGTGGCCAGAGCAATCAGCCCCAGCATTTT.